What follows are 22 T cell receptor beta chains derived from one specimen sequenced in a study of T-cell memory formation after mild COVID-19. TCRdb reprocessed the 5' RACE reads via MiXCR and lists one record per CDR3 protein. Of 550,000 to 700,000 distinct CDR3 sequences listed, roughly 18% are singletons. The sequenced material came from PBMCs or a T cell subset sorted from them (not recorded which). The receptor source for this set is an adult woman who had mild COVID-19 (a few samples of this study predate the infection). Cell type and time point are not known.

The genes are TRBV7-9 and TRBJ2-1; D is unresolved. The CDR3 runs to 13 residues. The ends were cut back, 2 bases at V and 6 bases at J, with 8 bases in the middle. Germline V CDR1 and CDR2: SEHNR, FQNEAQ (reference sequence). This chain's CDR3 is CASSLSHINEQFF. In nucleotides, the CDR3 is TGTGCCAGCAGCTTAAGTCATATCAATGAGCAGTTCTTC. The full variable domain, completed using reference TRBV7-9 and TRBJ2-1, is DTGVSQNPRHKITKRGQNVTFRCDPISEHNRLYWYRQTLGQGPEFLTYFQNEAQLEKSRLLSDRFSAERPKGSFSTLEIQRTEQGDSAMYLCASSLSHINEQFFGPGTRLTVL.

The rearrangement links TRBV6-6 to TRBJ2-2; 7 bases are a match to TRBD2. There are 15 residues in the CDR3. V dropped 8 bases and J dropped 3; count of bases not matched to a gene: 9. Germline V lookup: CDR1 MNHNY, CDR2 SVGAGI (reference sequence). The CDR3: CASGGGRGHTGELFF. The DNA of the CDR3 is TGTGCCAGCGGGGGAGGGAGGGGTCACACCGGGGAGCTGTTTTTT.

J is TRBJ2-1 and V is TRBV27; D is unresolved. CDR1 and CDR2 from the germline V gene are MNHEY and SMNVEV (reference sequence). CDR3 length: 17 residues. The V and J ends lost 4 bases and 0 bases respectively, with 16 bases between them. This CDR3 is CASSYSRQDRSYNEQFF. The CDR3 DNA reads TGTGCCAGCAGTTACTCCCGGCAGGATCGCTCCTACAATGAGCAGTTCTTC.

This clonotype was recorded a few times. CDR3 loop: CASSLGGAGSQETQYF. The CDR3 DNA follows: TGTGCCAGCTCACTGGGTGGAGCGGGGTCCCAAGAGACCCAGTACTTC. J is TRBJ2-5 and V is TRBV27; 7 bases align to TRBD2. The ends lost 8 bases at V and 1 base at J; junction bases unmatched: 13. This CDR3 is 16 amino acids long. Germline V gene sequence: CDR1 MNHEY, CDR2 SMNVEV (reference sequence).

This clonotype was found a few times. CDR3 sequence reads: CASSLGRGSSYNEQFF. The CDR3 bases are TGTGCCAGCAGCTTAGGCCGGGGGAGCTCCTACAATGAGCAGTTCTTC. V and J are TRBV11-2 and TRBJ2-1, with a possible D match to TRBD2 (6 bases). Trimming shortened V by 1 base and J by 0 bases, and 10 bases separated the two germline ends. This CDR3 is built from 16 residues. From germline, CDR1 is SGHAT and CDR2 FQNNGV. Filled out from reference TRBV11-2 and TRBJ2-1, the complete variable domain reads EAGVAQSPRYKIIEKRQSVAFWCNPISGHATLYWYQQILGQGPKLLIQFQNNGVVDDSQLPKDRFSAERLKGVDSTLKIQPAKLEDSAVYLCASSLGRGSSYNEQFFGPGTRLTVL.

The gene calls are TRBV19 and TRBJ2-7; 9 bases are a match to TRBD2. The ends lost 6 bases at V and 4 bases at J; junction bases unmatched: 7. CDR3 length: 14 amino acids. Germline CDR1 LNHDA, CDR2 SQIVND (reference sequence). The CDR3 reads CASSQASGTYEQYF. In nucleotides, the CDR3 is TGTGCCAGTAGCCAGGCTAGCGGGACTTACGAGCAGTACTTC.

CDR3 amino acids: CSARAGLYNEQFF. In DNA form, the CDR3 reads TGCAGTGCTAGGGCGGGACTGTACAATGAGCAGTTCTTC. This chain links TRBV20-1 with TRBJ2-1; D is possibly TRBD2 (6 bases). V was pared by 3 bases and J by 4 bases, with 10 bases between. Germline values: CDR1 DFQATT, CDR2 SNEGSKA (reference sequence). The CDR3 length is 13 residues.

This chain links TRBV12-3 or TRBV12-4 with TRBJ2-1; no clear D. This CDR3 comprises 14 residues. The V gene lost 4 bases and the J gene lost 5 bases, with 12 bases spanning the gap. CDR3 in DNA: TGTGCCAGCAGTTGGGTGAATAATAACAATGAGCAGTTCTTC. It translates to CASSWVNNNNEQFF.

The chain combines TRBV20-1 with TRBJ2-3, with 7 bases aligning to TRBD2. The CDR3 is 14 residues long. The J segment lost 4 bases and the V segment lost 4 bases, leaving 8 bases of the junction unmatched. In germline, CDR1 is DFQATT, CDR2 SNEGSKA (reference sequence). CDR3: CSATSGFNADTQYF. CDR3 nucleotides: TGCAGTGCTACTAGCGGTTTTAACGCAGATACGCAGTATTTT.

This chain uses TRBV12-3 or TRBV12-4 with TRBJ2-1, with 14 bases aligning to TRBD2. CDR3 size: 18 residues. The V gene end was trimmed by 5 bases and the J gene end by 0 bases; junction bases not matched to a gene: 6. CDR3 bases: TGTGCCAGCAGTATCGGACTAGCGGGGGGACGCTCCTACAATGAGCAGTTCTTC. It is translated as CASSIGLAGGRSYNEQFF.

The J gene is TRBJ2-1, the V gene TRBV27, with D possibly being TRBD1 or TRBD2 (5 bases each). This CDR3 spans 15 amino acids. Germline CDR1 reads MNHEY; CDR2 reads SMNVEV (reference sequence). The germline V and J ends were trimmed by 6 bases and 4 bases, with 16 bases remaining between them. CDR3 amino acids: CASSPGTPWYNEQFF. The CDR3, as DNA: TGTGCCAGCAGCCCTGGGACCCCCTGGTACAATGAGCAGTTCTTC.

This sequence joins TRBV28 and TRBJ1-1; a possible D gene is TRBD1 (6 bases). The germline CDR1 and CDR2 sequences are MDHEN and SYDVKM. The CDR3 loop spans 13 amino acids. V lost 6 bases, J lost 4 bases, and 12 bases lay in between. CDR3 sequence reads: CASRFRGGTEAFF. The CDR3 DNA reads TGTGCCAGCAGGTTCAGGGGAGGCACTGAAGCTTTCTTT.

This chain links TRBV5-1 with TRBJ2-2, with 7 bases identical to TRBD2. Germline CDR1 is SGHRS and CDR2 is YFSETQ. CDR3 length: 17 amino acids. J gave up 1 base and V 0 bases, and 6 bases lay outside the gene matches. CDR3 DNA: TGCGCCAGCAGCTTGGTTTTGAGCGGGGTGAACACCGGGGAGCTGTTTTTT. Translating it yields CASSLVLSGVNTGELFF.

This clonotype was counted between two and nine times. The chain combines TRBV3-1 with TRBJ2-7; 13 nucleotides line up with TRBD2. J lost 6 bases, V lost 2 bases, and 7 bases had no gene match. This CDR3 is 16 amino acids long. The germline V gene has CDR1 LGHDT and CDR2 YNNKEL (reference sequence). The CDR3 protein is CASSQPSGLAGIEQYF. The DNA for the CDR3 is TGTGCCAGCAGCCAACCCTCGGGACTAGCGGGGATCGAGCAGTACTTC.

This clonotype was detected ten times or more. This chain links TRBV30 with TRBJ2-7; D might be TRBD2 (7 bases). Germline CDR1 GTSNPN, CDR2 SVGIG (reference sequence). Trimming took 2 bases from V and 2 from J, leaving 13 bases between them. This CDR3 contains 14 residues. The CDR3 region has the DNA TGTGCCTGGAGTTTCCCGGGGGGCACCTACGAGCAGTACTTC. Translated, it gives CAWSFPGGTYEQYF.

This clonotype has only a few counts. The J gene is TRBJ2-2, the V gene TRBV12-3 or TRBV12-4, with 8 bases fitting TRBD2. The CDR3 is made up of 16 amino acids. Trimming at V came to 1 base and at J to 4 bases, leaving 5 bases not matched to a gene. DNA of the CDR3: TGTGCCAGCAGTTTAGTAGCGGGGCAAATCACCGGGGAGCTGTTTTTT. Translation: CASSLVAGQITGELFF.

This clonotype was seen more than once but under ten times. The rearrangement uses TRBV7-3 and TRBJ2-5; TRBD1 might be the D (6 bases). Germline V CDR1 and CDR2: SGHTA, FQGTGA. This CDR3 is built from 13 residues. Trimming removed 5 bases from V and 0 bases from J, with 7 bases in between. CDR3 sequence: CASSGQNQETQYF. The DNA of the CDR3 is TGTGCCAGCAGCGGACAGAACCAAGAGACCCAGTACTTC.

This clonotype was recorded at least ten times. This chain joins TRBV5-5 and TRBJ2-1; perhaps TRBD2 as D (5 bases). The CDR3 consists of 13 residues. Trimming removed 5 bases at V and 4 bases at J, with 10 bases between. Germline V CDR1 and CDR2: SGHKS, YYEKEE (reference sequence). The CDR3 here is CASRLDSYNEQFF. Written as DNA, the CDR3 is TGTGCCAGCAGACTGGACTCTTACAATGAGCAGTTCTTC. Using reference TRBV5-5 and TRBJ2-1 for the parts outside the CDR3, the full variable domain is DAGVTQSPTHLIKTRGQQVTLRCSPISGHKSVSWYQQVLGQGPQFIFQYYEKEERGRGNFPDRFSARQFPNYSSELNVNALLLGDSALYLCASRLDSYNEQFFGPGTRLTVL.

Here the CDR3 reads CASSLAWVSNTEAFF. In nucleotides, the CDR3 is TGTGCCAGCAGTTTAGCGTGGGTCTCAAACACTGAAGCTTTCTTT. J is TRBJ1-1 and V is TRBV12-3 or TRBV12-4; the D is unclear. The V end was cut by 0 bases, the J end by 2 bases, with 10 bases between. CDR3 length: 15 amino acids.

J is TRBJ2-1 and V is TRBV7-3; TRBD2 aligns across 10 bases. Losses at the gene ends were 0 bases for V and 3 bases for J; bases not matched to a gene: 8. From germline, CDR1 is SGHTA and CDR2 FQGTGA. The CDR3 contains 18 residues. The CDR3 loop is CASSLTSSASGSYNEQFF. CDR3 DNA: TGTGCCAGCAGCTTAACGTCCTCGGCTAGCGGGAGCTACAATGAGCAGTTCTTC.

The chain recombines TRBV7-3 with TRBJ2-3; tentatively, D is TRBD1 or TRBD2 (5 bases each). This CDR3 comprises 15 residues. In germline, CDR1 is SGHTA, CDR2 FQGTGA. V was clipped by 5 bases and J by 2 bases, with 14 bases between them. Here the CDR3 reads CASSPGGVFTDTQYF. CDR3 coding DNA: TGTGCCAGCAGCCCTGGGGGAGTCTTCACAGATACGCAGTATTTT.

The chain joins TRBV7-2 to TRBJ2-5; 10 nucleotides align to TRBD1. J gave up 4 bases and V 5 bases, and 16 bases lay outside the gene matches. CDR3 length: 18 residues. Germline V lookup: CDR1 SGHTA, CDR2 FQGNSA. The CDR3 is CASSPTYYGTGVAETQYF. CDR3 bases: TGTGCCAGCAGCCCCACCTACTACGGGACAGGGGTTGCAGAGACCCAGTACTTC.